This T cell receptor (beta chain) derives from a study of blood T cells in healthy people across ages. Overall study results and limits: The percentage of naive T cells correlated strongly with TCR beta diversity. In older individuals, TCR beta diversity per million T cells was lower, falling roughly linearly with age.

The authors ran a second PCR of 7 to 11 cycles using a sample-barcoded 5' primer and a J-beta primer mix. TCRdb analysed the 5' RACE reads with MiXCR anew, one entry per CDR3 protein. This table holds about 800,000 distinct CDR3 sequences, about 62% found once. This clonotype was counted only a few times. Antigen specificity is unknown. The germline V gene encodes CDR1 LGHNA and CDR2 YSLEER. The V end was cut by 4 bases, the J end by 0 bases, with 16 bases between. The CDR3 has 18 amino acids. The chain uses TRBV4-3 and TRBJ2-6; D possibly corresponds to TRBD2 (6 bases). The specimen was blood. The sequence was collected from a man aged 25 to 45 in good health. CDR3 residues: CASSPGQVGSSGANVLTF. The CDR3, as DNA: TGCGCCAGCAGCCCAGGACAAGTCGGGAGCTCTGGGGCCAACGTCCTGACTTTC.